These 4 T cell receptor beta chains came from one sample sequenced in a study of CD8 T cells in Susac syndrome. RNA was extracted with the RNeasy kit, and a quantity of 0.5 to 1 ug was reverse transcribed using random hexamers. TCRdb ran MiXCR on the immunoSEQ multiplex PCR reads and lists one entry per CDR3 protein. The sample lists 100,000 to 150,000 distinct CDR3 sequences; 90% to 95% were seen once. The sample consisted of CD8+ T cells from PBMCs. Receptors were obtained from a human donor with multiple sclerosis.

This CDR3 reads CASSEKGRGANYGYTF. DNA for the CDR3: TGTGCCAGCAGTGAAAAAGGGAGGGGAGCTAACTATGGCTACACCTTC. The chain combines TRBV6-1 with TRBJ1-2; D might be TRBD1 (5 bases). Per the germline V gene, CDR1 is MNHNS and CDR2 is SASEGT. Deletions cut 2 bases from V and 0 bases from J, with 13 bases between. The CDR3 covers 16 residues.

This chain links TRBV20-1 with TRBJ1-3; D is unresolved. The CDR3 length is 14 residues. The germline V and J ends were trimmed by 0 bases and 5 bases, with 11 bases remaining between them. CDR1 and CDR2 (germline): DFQATT, SNEGSKA (reference sequence). The CDR3 sequence: CSAREEGSRNTIYF. The CDR3 bases are TGCAGTGCTAGAGAGGAGGGTTCTAGAAACACCATATATTTT.

The rearrangement uses TRBV6-5 and TRBJ2-5; a weak D match, TRBD1 (5 bases). Germline CDR1 reads MNHEY; CDR2 reads SVGAGI. The CDR3 spans 15 residues. V was pared by 5 bases and J by 8 bases, with 21 bases between. CDR3 bases: TGTGCCAGCAGTCTTAATCAGGGTCCTGGGCCCACCCAGTACTTC. Translating gives CASSLNQGPGPTQYF.

This chain joins TRBV7-8 and TRBJ1-2, with 7 positions matching TRBD1. The germline gives CDR1 SGHVS, CDR2 FQNEAQ. V lost 4 bases and J lost 2; bases outside the gene matches: 7. The CDR3 is 15 residues long. In nucleotides, the CDR3 is TGTGCCAGCAGCTCCGACAGGGTGGGCAACTATGGCTACACCTTC. It codes for CASSSDRVGNYGYTF.